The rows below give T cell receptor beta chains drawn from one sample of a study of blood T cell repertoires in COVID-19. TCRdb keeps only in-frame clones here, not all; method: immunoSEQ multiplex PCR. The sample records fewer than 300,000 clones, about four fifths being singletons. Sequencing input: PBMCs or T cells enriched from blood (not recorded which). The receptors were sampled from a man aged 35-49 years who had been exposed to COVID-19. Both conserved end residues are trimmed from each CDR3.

CDR3: ASSARREPQH; V: TRBV6-1; J: TRBJ1-5
CDR3: ASSPPGRGELF; V: TRBV7-6; J: TRBJ2-2
CDR3: ASSPTSGRGDYGYT; V: TRBV5-1; J: TRBJ1-2
CDR3: ASSPTDGGGYT; V: TRBV18; J: TRBJ1-2
CDR3: ASSLRGQGYGYT; V: TRBV5-1; J: TRBJ1-2
CDR3: ASSQFYWTGDSPLH; V: TRBV3-1/TRBV3-2; J: TRBJ1-6
CDR3: ASSRRARTSGSLRDEQF; V: TRBV5-1; J: TRBJ2-1
CDR3: AISERTPSSGELF; V: TRBV10-3; J: TRBJ2-2
CDR3: ASSLTGSNEKLF; V: TRBV11-2; J: TRBJ1-4
CDR3: ASGLVLGPHDQPQH; V: TRBV12-5; J: TRBJ1-5
CDR3: AWSVGGSGANVLT; V: TRBV30; J: TRBJ2-6
CDR3: ASSSTGTGYEQY; V: TRBV27; J: TRBJ2-7
CDR3: ASSLAQSTSGTDTQY; V: TRBV7-9; J: TRBJ2-3
CDR3: ASQRRGHQETQY; V: TRBV19; J: TRBJ2-5
CDR3: ASTSQGGNIQY; V: TRBV11-3; J: TRBJ2-4
CDR3: ASTTPGEQY; V: TRBV6-5; J: TRBJ2-7
CDR3: ASSLDRSYNSPLH; V: TRBV5-8; J: TRBJ1-6
CDR3: ASSFRRETSNQPQH; V: TRBV7-2; J: TRBJ1-5
CDR3: AIGPGQTLFGGYT; V: TRBV6-5; J: TRBJ1-2
CDR3: ASAVQGTIAEAF; V: TRBV3-1/TRBV3-2; J: TRBJ1-1
CDR3: ASSPEAESSYNEQF; V: TRBV4-1; J: TRBJ2-1
CDR3: ATSDSQWGAGDIYEQY; V: TRBV24-1; J: TRBJ2-7
CDR3: ATAAGSSFTSTDTQY; V: TRBV24-1; J: TRBJ2-3
CDR3: ASQAGGALGGANVLT; V: TRBV5-1; J: TRBJ2-6
CDR3: ASTNTGQGNQPQH; V: TRBV19; J: TRBJ1-5
CDR3: AIRTGTDGNTIY; V: TRBV10-3; J: TRBJ1-3
CDR3: ASSSRDRGVLGNQPQH; V: TRBV18; J: TRBJ1-5
CDR3: ASSPRSRNSPLH; V: TRBV3-1/TRBV3-2; J: TRBJ1-6
CDR3: ASSIQQATEAF; V: TRBV4-1; J: TRBJ1-1
CDR3: ASSIGGGDTGELF; V: TRBV19; J: TRBJ2-2
CDR3: ASSERPGQGLGYGYT; V: TRBV9; J: TRBJ1-2
CDR3: ASSSGPPRTQY; V: TRBV2; J: TRBJ2-5
CDR3: AWRVLLAGGEQY; V: TRBV30; J: TRBJ2-7
CDR3: ASNLAGGRRF; V: TRBV7-2; J: TRBJ2-1
CDR3: ASSLTGNQPQH; V: TRBV12-3/TRBV12-4; J: TRBJ1-5
CDR3: ASSAGLWGLAGTDTQY; V: TRBV11-3; J: TRBJ2-3
CDR3: ASSPTPGTENEQF; V: TRBV19; J: TRBJ2-1
CDR3: ASSLASSGRNNNEQF; V: TRBV5-8; J: TRBJ2-1
CDR3: ASSPGTGRDYT; V: TRBV11-3; J: TRBJ1-2
CDR3: ASSQHSGTYEQY; V: TRBV14; J: TRBJ2-7
CDR3: AISETSLAGGPGEQF; V: TRBV10-3; J: TRBJ2-1
CDR3: ASSPQKLTETRQF; V: TRBV18; J: TRBJ2-1
CDR3: ASSRTGILNTEAF; V: TRBV5-1; J: TRBJ1-1
CDR3: ASRPAPSSAYEQY; V: TRBV27; J: TRBJ2-7
CDR3: ASSESGAPYEQY; V: TRBV10-1; J: TRBJ2-7